These 2 T cell receptor beta chains share one sample of origin, sequenced in a study of cytomegalovirus exposure and HLA in healthy donors. The PCR made use of 60 Vbeta and 13 Jbeta primers. The table came from immunoSEQ multiplex PCR; TCRdb's copy has only in-frame clones and leaves some out. The sample has about 140,000 clones, and its top ten clones hold about 2.3%. Sequenced: PBMCs. Receptors were obtained from a woman between 18 and 29 years old in good health and CMV-seronegative.

The chain couples TRBV7-3 to TRBJ2-3; the D gene is possibly TRBD2 (5 bases). The CDR3 is 15 residues long. Deletions cut 3 bases from V and 0 bases from J, with 10 bases between. Germline V gene data show CDR1 as SGHTA and CDR2 as FQGTGA. The CDR3 region has the DNA TGTGCCAGCAGCTTCAGCGGCCATAGCACAGATACGCAGTATTTT. This translates into CASSFSGHSTDTQYF.

The V and J genes are TRBV6-6 and TRBJ2-3, with unresolved D. The CDR3 contains 15 residues. Trimming took off 0 bases at V and 1 base at J, with 8 bases between the two ends. Germline V gives CDR1 MNHNY, CDR2 SVGAGI (reference sequence). CDR3 nucleotides: TGTGCCAGCAGTTACTCCCGCGCACGCACAGATACGCAGTATTTT. Translation gives CASSYSRARTDTQYF.